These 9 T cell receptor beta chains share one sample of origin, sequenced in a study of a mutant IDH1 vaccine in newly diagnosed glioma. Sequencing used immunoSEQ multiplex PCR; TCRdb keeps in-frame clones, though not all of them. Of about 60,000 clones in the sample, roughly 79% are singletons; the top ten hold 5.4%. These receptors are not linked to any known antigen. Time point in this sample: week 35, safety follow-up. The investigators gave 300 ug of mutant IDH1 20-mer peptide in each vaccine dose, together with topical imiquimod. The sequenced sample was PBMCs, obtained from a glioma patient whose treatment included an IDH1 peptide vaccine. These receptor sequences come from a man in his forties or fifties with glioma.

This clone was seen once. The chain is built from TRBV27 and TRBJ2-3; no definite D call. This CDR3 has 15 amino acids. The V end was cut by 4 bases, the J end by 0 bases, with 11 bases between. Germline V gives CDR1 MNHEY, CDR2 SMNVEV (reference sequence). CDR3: CASSSWLASTDTQYF. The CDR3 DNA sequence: TGTGCCAGCAGTTCCTGGTTGGCTAGCACAGATACGCAGTATTTT.

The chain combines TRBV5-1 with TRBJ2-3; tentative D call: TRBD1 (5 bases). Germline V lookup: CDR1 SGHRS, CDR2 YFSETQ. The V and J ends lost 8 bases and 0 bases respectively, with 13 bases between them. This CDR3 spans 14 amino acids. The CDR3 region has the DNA TGCGCCAGTACAGGAGTACCTAGCACAGATACGCAGTATTTT. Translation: CASTGVPSTDTQYF. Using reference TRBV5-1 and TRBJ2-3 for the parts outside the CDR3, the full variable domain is KAGVTQTPRYLIKTRGQQVTLSCSPISGHRSVSWYQQTPGQGLQFLFEYFSETQRNKGNFPGRFSGRQFSNSRSEMNVSTLELGDSALYLCASTGVPSTDTQYFGPGTRLTVL.

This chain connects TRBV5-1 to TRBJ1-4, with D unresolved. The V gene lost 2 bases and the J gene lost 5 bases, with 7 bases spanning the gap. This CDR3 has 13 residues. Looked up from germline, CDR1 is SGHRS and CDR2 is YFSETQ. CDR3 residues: CASSLGLNEKLFF. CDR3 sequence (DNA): TGCGCCAGCAGCTTAGGACTAAATGAAAAACTGTTTTTT.

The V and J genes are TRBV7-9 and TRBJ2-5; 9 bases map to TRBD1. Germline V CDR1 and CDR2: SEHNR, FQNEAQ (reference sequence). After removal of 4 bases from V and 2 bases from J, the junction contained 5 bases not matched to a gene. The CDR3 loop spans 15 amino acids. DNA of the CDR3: TGTGCCAGCAGCTCGAGACAGGGGGGACAAGAGACCCAGTACTTC. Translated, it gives CASSSRQGGQETQYF. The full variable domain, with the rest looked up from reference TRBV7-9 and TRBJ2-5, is DTGVSQNPRHKITKRGQNVTFRCDPISEHNRLYWYRQTLGQGPEFLTYFQNEAQLEKSRLLSDRFSAERPKGSFSTLEIQRTEQGDSAMYLCASSSRQGGQETQYFGPGTRLLVL.

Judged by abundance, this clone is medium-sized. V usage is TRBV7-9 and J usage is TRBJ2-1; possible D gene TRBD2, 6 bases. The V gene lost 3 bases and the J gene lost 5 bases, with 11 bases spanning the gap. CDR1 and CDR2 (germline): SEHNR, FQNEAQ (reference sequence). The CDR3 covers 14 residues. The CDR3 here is CASSFRRGHNEQFF. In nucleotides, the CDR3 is TGTGCCAGCAGCTTTAGGCGGGGCCACAATGAGCAGTTCTTC.

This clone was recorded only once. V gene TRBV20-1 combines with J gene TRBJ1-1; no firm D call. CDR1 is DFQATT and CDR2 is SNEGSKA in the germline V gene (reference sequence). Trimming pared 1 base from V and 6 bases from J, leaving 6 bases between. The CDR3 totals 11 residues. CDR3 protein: CSARGGPEAFF. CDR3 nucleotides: TGCAGTGCTAGAGGGGGTCCTGAAGCTTTCTTT.

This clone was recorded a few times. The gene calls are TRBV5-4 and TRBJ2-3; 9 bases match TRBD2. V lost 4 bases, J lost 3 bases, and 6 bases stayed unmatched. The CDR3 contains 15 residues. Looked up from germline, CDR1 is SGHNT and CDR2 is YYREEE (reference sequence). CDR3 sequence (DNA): TGTGCCAGCAGCACAGCGGGGGGTGGGACAGATACGCAGTATTTT. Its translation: CASSTAGGGTDTQYF.

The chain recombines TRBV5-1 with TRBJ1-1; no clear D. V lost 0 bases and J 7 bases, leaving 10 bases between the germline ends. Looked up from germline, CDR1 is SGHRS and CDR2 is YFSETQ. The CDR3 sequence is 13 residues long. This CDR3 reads CASSLGPGFEAFF. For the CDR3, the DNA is TGCGCCAGCAGCTTGGGTCCCGGGTTTGAAGCTTTCTTT.

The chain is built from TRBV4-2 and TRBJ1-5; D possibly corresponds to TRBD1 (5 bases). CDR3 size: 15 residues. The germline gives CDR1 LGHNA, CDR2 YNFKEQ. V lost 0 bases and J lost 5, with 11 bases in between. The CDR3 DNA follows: TGTGCCAGCAGCCAAGAGCCGTGGGGCTATCAGCCCCAGCATTTT. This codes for CASSQEPWGYQPQHF.